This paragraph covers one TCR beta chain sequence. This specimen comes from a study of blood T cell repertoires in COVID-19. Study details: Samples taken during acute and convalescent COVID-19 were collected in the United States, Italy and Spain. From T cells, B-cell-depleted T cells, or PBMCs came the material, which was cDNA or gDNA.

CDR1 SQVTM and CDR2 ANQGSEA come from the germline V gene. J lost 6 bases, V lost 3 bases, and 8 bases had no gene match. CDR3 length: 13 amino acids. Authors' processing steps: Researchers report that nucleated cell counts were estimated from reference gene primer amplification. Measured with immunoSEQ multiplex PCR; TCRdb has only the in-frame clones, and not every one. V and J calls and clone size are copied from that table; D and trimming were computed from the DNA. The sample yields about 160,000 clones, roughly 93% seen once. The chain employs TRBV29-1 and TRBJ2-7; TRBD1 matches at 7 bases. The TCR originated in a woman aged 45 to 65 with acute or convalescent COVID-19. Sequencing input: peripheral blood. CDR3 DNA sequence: TGCAGCGTTGATAGCGACAGGGCGGGCGAGCAGTACTTC. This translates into CSVDSDRAGEQYF.